This entry lists 30 T cell receptor beta chains sequenced from one sample in a study of blood T cell repertoires in COVID-19. Only in-frame clones appear in the TCRdb table, and some are missing; sequencing was by immunoSEQ multiplex PCR. The sample shows roughly 70,000 clones, 75% to 95% of them seen only once. Input material: peripheral blood. Receptors originate from a human donor with active COVID-19. The donor label of this sample is uncertain.

V and J are TRBV6-5 and TRBJ1-3; tentative D call: TRBD1 (6 bases). Per the germline V gene, CDR1 is MNHEY and CDR2 is SVGAGI. This CDR3 has 16 residues. Trimming took off 2 bases at V and 0 bases at J, with 11 bases between the two ends. CDR3 residues: CASSYKTGYSGNTIYF. The DNA for the CDR3 is TGTGCCAGCAGTTACAAGACAGGCTACTCTGGAAACACCATATATTTT.

The genes are TRBV28 and TRBJ2-7, with 7 bases fitting TRBD1. This CDR3 has 14 amino acids. V lost 5 bases, J lost 2 bases, and 6 bases stayed unmatched. Germline-derived CDR1 and CDR2 are MDHEN and SYDVKM. This chain's CDR3 is CASSVGQRTYEQYF. CDR3 nucleotides: TGTGCCAGCAGTGTGGGACAGCGGACCTACGAGCAGTACTTC.

The rearrangement uses TRBV5-4 and TRBJ2-7; 10 bases are shared with TRBD2. The trim removed 3 bases at V and 2 bases at J, leaving 5 bases unmatched. CDR3 length equals 15 residues. Per the germline V gene, CDR1 is SGHNT and CDR2 is YYREEE (reference sequence). This CDR3 reads CASSSGTSVTYEQYF. DNA of the CDR3: TGTGCCAGCAGCTCGGGGACTAGCGTAACCTACGAGCAGTACTTC.

The chain joins TRBV7-6 to TRBJ2-5; D perhaps matches TRBD2 (7 bases). The CDR3 runs to 17 residues. Trimming took off 1 base at V and 5 bases at J, with 20 bases between the two ends. Germline CDR1 reads SGHVS; CDR2 reads FNYEAQ. The DNA of the CDR3 is TGTGCCAGCAGCTTAGATAGTAGGGGGGGCAGCTTTGAGACCCAGTACTTC. As protein: CASSLDSRGGSFETQYF.

This chain joins TRBV18 and TRBJ2-7, with 7 positions matching TRBD1. Germline CDR1 and CDR2: KGHSH and LQKENI. The CDR3 is made up of 14 amino acids. Trimming cost V 6 bases and J 2 bases; bases outside gene matches: 7. The CDR3 DNA reads as TGTGCCAGCTCCAAACAGGGGAGCCCCTACGAGCAGTACTTC. This sequence encodes CASSKQGSPYEQYF. The whole variable domain, filled in from reference TRBV18 and TRBJ2-7, reads NAGVMQNPRHLVRRRGQEARLRCSPMKGHSHVYWYRQLPEEGLKFMVYLQKENIIDESGMPKERFSAEFPKEGPSILRIQQVVRGDSAAYFCASSKQGSPYEQYFGPGTRLTVT.

This clone was recorded only once. V usage is TRBV12-3 or TRBV12-4 and J usage is TRBJ2-7, with D hard to call. V was cut by 8 bases and J by 3 bases, with 8 bases left in between. The CDR3 covers 11 residues. The CDR3 spells CASGWSYEQYF. As DNA, the CDR3 is TGTGCCAGCGGATGGAGCTACGAGCAGTACTTC.

V and J are TRBV11-3 and TRBJ2-7; 7 bases line up with TRBD2. Germline values: CDR1 SGHNT, CDR2 YENEEA. The CDR3 spans 12 residues. Losses at the gene ends were 4 bases for V and 7 bases for J; bases not matched to a gene: 4. The CDR3 nucleotides read TGTGCCAGCAGCTATCCGGGGGGAGAGCAGTACTTC. Protein sequence: CASSYPGGEQYF.

The gene calls are TRBV19 and TRBJ2-7; tentatively, D is TRBD1 (6 bases). Germline lookup yields CDR1 LNHDA and CDR2 SQIVND (reference sequence). Between the trimmed V and J ends, which lost 5 bases and 3 bases, there was a span of 11 bases. The CDR3 has 13 amino acids. The CDR3, as DNA: TGTGCCAGTAGTCAGGGGAGACTCTACGAGCAGTACTTC. Translation gives CASSQGRLYEQYF.

The genes are TRBV3-1 (or the pseudogene TRBV3-2) and TRBJ2-7; tentative D call: TRBD1 (5 bases). Per germline, CDR1 LGHDT and CDR2 YNNKEL (reference sequence). Trimming left V 1 base short and J 5 bases short, with 18 bases between. The CDR3 is 16 residues long. The CDR3 DNA reads TGTGCCAGCAGCCAAGCGGCAGGGCATAATTGGAACGAGCAGTACTTC. Amino acid sequence: CASSQAAGHNWNEQYF.

V and J are TRBV18 and TRBJ1-5; weak D call: TRBD1 (5 bases). This CDR3 region has 14 residues. From germline, CDR1 is KGHSH and CDR2 LQKENI. Trimming left V 4 bases short and J 0 bases short, with 7 bases between. The CDR3 sequence: CASSQGRSNQPQHF. CDR3 DNA: TGTGCCAGCTCACAGGGGCGTAGCAATCAGCCCCAGCATTTT.

This clone is a singleton in its sample. The V gene is TRBV3-1 (or the pseudogene TRBV3-2), the J gene TRBJ2-2; D remains ambiguous. Germline loops: CDR1 LGHDT, CDR2 YNNKEL (reference sequence). Trimming left V 1 base short and J 1 base short, with 4 bases between. The CDR3 totals 14 residues. As DNA, the CDR3 is TGTGCCAGCAGCCAAGCGTGGAACACCGGGGAGCTGTTTTTT. Protein: CASSQAWNTGELFF.

The rearrangement joins TRBV3-1 (or the pseudogene TRBV3-2) to TRBJ1-5; D gene ambiguous. The V gene lost 0 bases and the J gene lost 1 base, with 4 bases spanning the gap. The CDR3 consists of 14 residues. CDR1 is LGHDT, CDR2 YNNKEL, per germline (reference sequence). The CDR3 reads CASSQDMSNQPQHF. The DNA of the CDR3 is TGTGCCAGCAGCCAAGATATGAGCAATCAGCCCCAGCATTTT.

The sample holds a few counts of this clone. CDR3 sequence reads: CASSPGFEGTDTQYF. The CDR3 coding sequence is TGTGCCAGCAGTCCAGGGTTCGAGGGCACAGATACGCAGTATTTT. V usage is TRBV28 and J usage is TRBJ2-3; D is perhaps TRBD1 (5 bases). Trimming pared 5 bases from V and 1 base from J, leaving 13 bases between. The CDR3 length is 15 residues. CDR1 is MDHEN, CDR2 SYDVKM, per germline.

The CDR3 DNA is TGTGCCAGCAGCACGACAGGGGCTGGAAACACCATATATTTT. It yields the protein CASSTTGAGNTIYF. The chain is built from TRBV28 and TRBJ1-3; 8 nucleotides agree with TRBD1. This CDR3 spans 14 amino acids. Trimming removed 6 bases from V and 2 bases from J; junction bases left unmatched: 3. Germline V gene data show CDR1 as MDHEN and CDR2 as SYDVKM.

V and J are TRBV6-1 and TRBJ2-2, with 9 nucleotides matching TRBD2. Germline assignment: CDR1 MNHNS and CDR2 SASEGT. V dropped 0 bases and J dropped 5; count of bases not matched to a gene: 4. The CDR3 is made up of 16 amino acids. The CDR3 protein is CASSEARLAVTGELFF. CDR3 in DNA: TGTGCCAGCAGTGAAGCTCGACTAGCGGTAACCGGGGAGCTGTTTTTT.

This clone was picked up a small number of times. The chain recombines TRBV7-9 with TRBJ2-7, with 9 nucleotides matching TRBD2. This CDR3 has 15 amino acids. V shed 1 base, J shed 5 bases, and the junction held 6 bases outside the gene matches. The germline CDR1 and CDR2 sequences are SEHNR and FQNEAQ (reference sequence). This CDR3 reads CASSLVASGTHEQYF. The CDR3 nucleotides read TGTGCCAGCAGCTTAGTTGCTAGCGGGACACACGAGCAGTACTTC.

The chain combines TRBV20-1 with TRBJ2-5; 9 bases are a match to TRBD2. V shed 3 bases and J 5 bases; nucleotides not matched to a gene: 7. Germline assignment: CDR1 DFQATT and CDR2 SNEGSKA (reference sequence). The length of the CDR3 is 14 residues. CDR3 sequence (DNA): TGCAGTGCTAGTCTTGGGCTAGCGGGGGAGACCCAGTACTTC. This codes for CSASLGLAGETQYF.

The V and J genes are TRBV27 and TRBJ1-1; no reliable D call. Per the germline V gene, CDR1 is MNHEY and CDR2 is SMNVEV (reference sequence). Trimming pared 2 bases from V and 7 bases from J, leaving 11 bases between. This CDR3 is built from 13 residues. CDR3 amino acids: CASSLRVEGEAFF. Here the CDR3 DNA reads TGTGCCAGCAGTTTAAGGGTTGAGGGTGAAGCTTTCTTT.

The rearrangement links TRBV15 to TRBJ2-2, with a weak D call TRBD2 (6 bases). The germline V and J ends were trimmed by 3 bases and 3 bases, with 14 bases remaining between them. CDR3 size: 16 residues. CDR1 and CDR2 (germline): LNHNV, YYDKDF (reference sequence). In DNA form, the CDR3 reads TGTGCCACCAGCAGCTTCCCCAGGGAGGACACCGGGGAGCTGTTTTTT. It codes for CATSSFPREDTGELFF.

This sequence joins TRBV19 and TRBJ2-7, with 8 positions matching TRBD1. Germline V lookup: CDR1 LNHDA, CDR2 SQIVND (reference sequence). The CDR3 is 14 residues long. With 5 bases clipped from V and 1 base from J, the junction kept 4 bases outside the gene matches. CDR3 residues: CASSPRTGSYEQYF. As DNA, the CDR3 is TGTGCCAGTAGTCCCCGGACAGGGTCCTACGAGCAGTACTTC.

The J gene is TRBJ2-7, the V gene TRBV10-3, with 7 nucleotides matching TRBD2. Trimming at V came to 6 bases and at J to 3 bases, leaving 8 bases not matched to a gene. Germline CDR1 is ENHRY and CDR2 is SYGVKD. The CDR3 is 14 amino acids. This CDR3 is CAISSGTTDYEQYF. The CDR3 nucleotides read TGTGCCATCAGCTCCGGGACTACCGACTACGAGCAGTACTTC.

The chain uses TRBV9 and TRBJ2-1, with 11 bases fitting TRBD1. The CDR3 extends over 15 amino acids. The J segment lost 8 bases and the V segment lost 2 bases, leaving 6 bases of the junction unmatched. Germline values: CDR1 SGDLS, CDR2 YYNGEE. The CDR3 DNA follows: TGTGCCAGCAGCGTTGGACAGGGGGCTTTCGATGAGCAGTTCTTC. It yields the protein CASSVGQGAFDEQFF.

The V and J genes are TRBV4-3 and TRBJ1-2; D gene unclear. The V end was cut by 2 bases, the J end by 0 bases, with 4 bases between. Germline V lookup: CDR1 LGHNA, CDR2 YSLEER. CDR3 length: 13 residues. The CDR3 DNA reads TGCGCCAGCAGCCAACAGGCTAACTATGGCTACACCTTC. Translation: CASSQQANYGYTF.

CDR3 DNA: TGTGCCAGCGGGAGGGGGGACTCCTACGAGCAGTACTTC. Protein product: CASGRGDSYEQYF. The chain couples TRBV7-2 to TRBJ2-7; the D gene is possibly TRBD2 (7 bases). The germline V gene encodes CDR1 SGHTA and CDR2 FQGNSA. This CDR3 has 13 amino acids. Trimming left V 8 bases short and J 0 bases short, with 11 bases between.

V is TRBV28 and J is TRBJ1-1; 9 positions match TRBD1. This CDR3 has 15 residues. V was pared by 8 bases and J by 5 bases, with 12 bases of the junction left unmatched. Per the germline V gene, CDR1 is MDHEN and CDR2 is SYDVKM. The CDR3 DNA sequence: TGTGCCAGCTACAACAGGGGGCCAATGGAGACTGAAGCTTTCTTT. This encodes CASYNRGPMETEAFF.

The chain is built from TRBV11-3 and TRBJ2-1; D remains unclear. CDR1 and CDR2 (germline): SGHNT, YENEEA. V was trimmed by 5 bases and J by 6 bases, leaving 14 bases between them. The CDR3 spans 14 residues. The CDR3 loop is CASSLGRSGNEQFF. DNA of the CDR3: TGTGCCAGCAGCCTGGGTAGGTCGGGCAATGAGCAGTTCTTC.

In nucleotides, the CDR3 is TGTGCCAGCTCACCGGGTCTGACTCTCTCTGGAAACACCATATATTTT. This codes for CASSPGLTLSGNTIYF. The rearrangement joins TRBV18 to TRBJ1-3, with unresolved D. The CDR3 is 16 amino acids. With 3 bases removed from V and 0 bases from J, the gap between germline ends came to 12 bases. Germline assignment: CDR1 KGHSH and CDR2 LQKENI.

The chain uses TRBV7-2 and TRBJ2-1, with TRBD2 matching 8 bases. Germline V gene data show CDR1 as SGHTA and CDR2 as FQGNSA. The CDR3 consists of 19 residues. The ends lost 0 bases at V and 3 bases at J; junction bases unmatched: 13. CDR3 sequence reads: CASSLALQLGLARYNEQFF. Here the CDR3 DNA reads TGTGCCAGCAGCTTAGCTCTACAACTCGGACTAGCCCGCTACAATGAGCAGTTCTTC. Full variable domain (rest looked up from reference TRBV7-2 and TRBJ2-1): GAGVSQSPSNKVTEKGKDVELRCDPISGHTALYWYRQSLGQGLEFLIYFQGNSAPDKSGLPSDRFSAERTGGSVSTLTIQRTQQEDSAVYLCASSLALQLGLARYNEQFFGPGTRLTVL.

The chain carries TRBV27 and TRBJ1-5, with TRBD1 matching 8 bases. Per the germline V gene, CDR1 is MNHEY and CDR2 is SMNVEV (reference sequence). Trimming removed 6 bases from V and 7 bases from J; junction bases left unmatched: 11. The CDR3 runs 15 residues. Written as DNA, the CDR3 is TGTGCCAGCAGAACCGGACAGGGAGAAGGCCAGCCCCAGCATTTT. This sequence encodes CASRTGQGEGQPQHF.

V usage is TRBV11-2 and J usage is TRBJ2-7; 7 bases map to TRBD2. Germline V CDR1 and CDR2: SGHAT, FQNNGV. The junction had 8 bases not matched to a gene; V was cut back by 0 bases and J by 3 bases. The CDR3 extends over 16 amino acids. The CDR3 loop reads CASSLDRGRAYYEQYF. The DNA of the CDR3 is TGTGCCAGCAGCTTAGATCGGGGGAGGGCCTACTACGAGCAGTACTTC. Complete variable domain (other parts from reference TRBV11-2 and TRBJ2-7): EAGVAQSPRYKIIEKRQSVAFWCNPISGHATLYWYQQILGQGPKLLIQFQNNGVVDDSQLPKDRFSAERLKGVDSTLKIQPAKLEDSAVYLCASSLDRGRAYYEQYFGPGTRLTVT.